This TCR beta chain appears in the sequencing data of a study of cytomegalovirus exposure and HLA in healthy donors. Across the whole study: The same platform used for the 666 first-cohort repertoires was also used for the 120 or so validation repertoires, as a later analysis reported.

The CDR3 runs 17 residues. The germline V gene has CDR1 SGHRS and CDR2 YFSETQ. Trimming took 0 bases from V and 0 from J; bases not matched to a gene: 7. Some clones are missing from TCRdb's copy, which holds only in-frame ones; the method was immunoSEQ multiplex PCR. The sample lists over 200,000 clones, almost 90% seen once, with 0.3% to 0.4% in the top ten. The sequenced material came from PBMCs. This sequence originates from a woman between 18 and 30 years old in good health and CMV-seronegative. This rearrangement joins TRBV5-1 to TRBJ2-3, with 7 positions matching TRBD2. CDR3 sequence: CASSLDFGTTSTDTQYF. CDR3 sequence (DNA): TGCGCCAGCAGCTTGGATTTCGGGACTACTAGCACAGATACGCAGTATTTT.